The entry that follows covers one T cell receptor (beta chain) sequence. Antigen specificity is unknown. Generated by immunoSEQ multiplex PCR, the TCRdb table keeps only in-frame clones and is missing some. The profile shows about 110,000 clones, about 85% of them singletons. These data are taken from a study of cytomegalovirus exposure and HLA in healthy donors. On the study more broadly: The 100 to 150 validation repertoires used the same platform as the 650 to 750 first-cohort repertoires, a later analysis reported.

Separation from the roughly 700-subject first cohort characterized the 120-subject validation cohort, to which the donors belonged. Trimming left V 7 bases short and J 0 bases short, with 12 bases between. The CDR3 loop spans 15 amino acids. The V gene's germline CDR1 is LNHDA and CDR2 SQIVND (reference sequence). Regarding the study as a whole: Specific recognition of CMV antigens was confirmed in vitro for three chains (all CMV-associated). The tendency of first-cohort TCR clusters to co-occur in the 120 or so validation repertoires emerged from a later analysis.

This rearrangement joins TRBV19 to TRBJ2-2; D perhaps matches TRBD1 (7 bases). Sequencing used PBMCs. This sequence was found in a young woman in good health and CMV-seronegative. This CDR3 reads CASTRGTANTGELFF. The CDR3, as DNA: TGTGCCAGTACCCGGGGGACAGCGAACACCGGGGAGCTGTTTTTT.